This T cell receptor beta chain emerged from a study of response to subunit inactivated influenza vaccine. Study-level findings and limits: Few additional T cells are recruited per seasonal influenza vaccination, authors suggested.

TCRdb ran MiXCR on the RT-PCR reads and lists one entry per CDR3 protein. The data hold 650,000 to 800,000 distinct CDR3 sequences, with about a fifth observed a single time. A few counts support this clonotype. Its antigen remains unknown. The source material was PBMCs from blood, sampled approximately 5 days after vaccination. This receptor was taken from a man between 50 and 59 years old who received an inactivated influenza vaccine.

The CDR3 DNA reads as TGTGCCATCAGACCCGGACTAGCCCAAAGCTCCTACGAGCAGTACTTC. This codes for CAIRPGLAQSSYEQYF. The chain recombines TRBV10-3 with TRBJ2-7; 8 bases align to TRBD2. Germline V gives CDR1 ENHRY, CDR2 SYGVKD. The CDR3 contains 16 residues. V lost 6 bases, J lost 0 bases, and 10 bases stayed unmatched.